This is a list of T cell receptor beta chains from one sample in a study of cytomegalovirus exposure and HLA in healthy donors. Sequencing was performed with immunoSEQ multiplex PCR; in TCRdb, only in-frame clones are kept and a portion is missing. Of under 400,000 clones listed, approximately 90% are singletons. The sample was PBMCs. These receptors all come from a woman aged 18-29 years in good health and CMV-seronegative. Both conserved end residues are part of each CDR3. Each record gives: J gene, D gene, V gene, CDR3 DNA, CDR3 protein. D genes are given only for firm matches.

J gene: TRBJ2-3; D gene: TRBD2; V gene: TRBV2; CDR3 DNA: TGTGCCAGCAGGGGGACTAGCGGGAGTACAGATACGCAGTATTTT; CDR3 protein: CASRGTSGSTDTQYF
J gene: TRBJ1-2; D gene: TRBD1; V gene: TRBV19; CDR3 DNA: TGTGCCAGTACGACAGGGTACTTTGCTAACTATGGCTACACCTTC; CDR3 protein: CASTTGYFANYGYTF
J gene: TRBJ2-3; D gene: -; V gene: TRBV2; CDR3 DNA: TGTGCCACCTCAGACCAGGCAGATACGCAGTATTTT; CDR3 protein: CATSDQADTQYF
J gene: TRBJ2-5; D gene: TRBD2; V gene: TRBV6-1; CDR3 DNA: TGTGCCAGCAGTGAACAGCTAGCGGGACTTCAAGAGACCCAGTACTTC; CDR3 protein: CASSEQLAGLQETQYF
J gene: TRBJ2-7; D gene: TRBD1; V gene: TRBV5-4; CDR3 DNA: TGTGCCAGCAGCTTGGGGGACAGGAGGACCTACGAGCAGTACTTC; CDR3 protein: CASSLGDRRTYEQYF
J gene: TRBJ2-2; D gene: TRBD1; V gene: TRBV6-5; CDR3 DNA: TGTGCCAGCAGCTGGACAGGACTCTCCCCCGGGGAGCTGTTTTTT; CDR3 protein: CASSWTGLSPGELFF
J gene: TRBJ2-1; D gene: TRBD2; V gene: TRBV6-5; CDR3 DNA: TGTGCCAGCAGTCCTAGCGGGCGTTCCTACAATGAGCAGTTCTTC; CDR3 protein: CASSPSGRSYNEQFF
J gene: TRBJ1-1; D gene: -; V gene: TRBV6-6; CDR3 DNA: TGTGCCAGCAGTTGGACCAGGGGTGGCACTGAAGCTTTCTTT; CDR3 protein: CASSWTRGGTEAFF
J gene: TRBJ1-1; D gene: TRBD1; V gene: TRBV18; CDR3 DNA: TGTGCCAGCTCACCGGAGACTCAGGGGGTGGACGGGGGCACTGAAGCTTTCTTT; CDR3 protein: CASSPETQGVDGGTEAFF
J gene: TRBJ2-1; D gene: -; V gene: TRBV28; CDR3 DNA: TGTGCCAGCAATGTGGCCGTCAATGAGCAGTTCTTC; CDR3 protein: CASNVAVNEQFF
J gene: TRBJ1-5; D gene: TRBD1; V gene: TRBV28; CDR3 DNA: TGTGCCAGCAGTTGGACAGGGTTCGGCAATCAGCCCCAGCATTTT; CDR3 protein: CASSWTGFGNQPQHF
J gene: TRBJ1-2; D gene: -; V gene: TRBV27; CDR3 DNA: TGTGCCAGCAGTCCTGGGCCTTACCCCGCCAATGGCTACACCTTC; CDR3 protein: CASSPGPYPANGYTF